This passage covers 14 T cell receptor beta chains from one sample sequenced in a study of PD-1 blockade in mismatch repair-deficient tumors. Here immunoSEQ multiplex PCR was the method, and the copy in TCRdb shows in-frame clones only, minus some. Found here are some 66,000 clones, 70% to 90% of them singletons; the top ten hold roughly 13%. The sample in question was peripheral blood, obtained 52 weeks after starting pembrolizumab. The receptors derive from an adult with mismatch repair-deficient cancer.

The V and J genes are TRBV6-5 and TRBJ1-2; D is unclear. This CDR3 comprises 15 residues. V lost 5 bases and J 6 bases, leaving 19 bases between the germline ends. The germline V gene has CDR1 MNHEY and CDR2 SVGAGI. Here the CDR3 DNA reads TGTGCCAGCAGTGTACTCGGCAGGTCGACTCATGGCTACACCTTC. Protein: CASSVLGRSTHGYTF.

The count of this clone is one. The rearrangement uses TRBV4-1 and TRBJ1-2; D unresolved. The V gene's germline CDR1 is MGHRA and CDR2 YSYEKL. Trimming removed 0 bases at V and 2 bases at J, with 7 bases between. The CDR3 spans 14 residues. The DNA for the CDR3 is TGCGCCAGCAGCCAAGATACCGGGAACTATGGCTACACCTTC. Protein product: CASSQDTGNYGYTF.

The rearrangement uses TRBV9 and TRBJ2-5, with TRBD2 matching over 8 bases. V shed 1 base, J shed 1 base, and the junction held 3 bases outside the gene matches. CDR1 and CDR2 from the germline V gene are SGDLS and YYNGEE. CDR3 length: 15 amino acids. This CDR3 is CASSVIAGTQETQYF. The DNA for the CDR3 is TGTGCCAGCAGCGTAATAGCGGGGACCCAAGAGACCCAGTACTTC.

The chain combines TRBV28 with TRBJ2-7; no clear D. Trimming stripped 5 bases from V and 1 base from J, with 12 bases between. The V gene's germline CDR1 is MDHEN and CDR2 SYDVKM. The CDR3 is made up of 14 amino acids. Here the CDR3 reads CASSDLLVSYEQYF. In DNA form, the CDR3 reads TGTGCCAGCAGTGATCTTTTGGTATCCTACGAGCAGTACTTC. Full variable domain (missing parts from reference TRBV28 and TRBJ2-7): DVKVTQSSRYLVKRTGEKVFLECVQDMDHENMFWYRQDPGLGLRLIYFSYDVKMKEKGDIPEGYSVSREKKERFSLILESASTNQTSMYLCASSDLLVSYEQYFGPGTRLTVT.

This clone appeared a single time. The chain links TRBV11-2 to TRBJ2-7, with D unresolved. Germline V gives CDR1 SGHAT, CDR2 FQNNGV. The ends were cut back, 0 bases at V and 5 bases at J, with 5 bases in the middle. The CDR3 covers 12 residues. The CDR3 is CASSLDLDEQYF. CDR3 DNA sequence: TGTGCCAGCAGCTTAGATCTAGACGAGCAGTACTTC.

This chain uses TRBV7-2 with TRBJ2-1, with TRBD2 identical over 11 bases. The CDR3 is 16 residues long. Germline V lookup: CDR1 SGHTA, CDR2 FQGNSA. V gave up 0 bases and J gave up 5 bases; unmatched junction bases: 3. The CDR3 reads CASSLAQTSGNNEQFF. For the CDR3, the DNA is TGTGCCAGCAGCTTAGCGCAGACTAGCGGGAACAATGAGCAGTTCTTC.

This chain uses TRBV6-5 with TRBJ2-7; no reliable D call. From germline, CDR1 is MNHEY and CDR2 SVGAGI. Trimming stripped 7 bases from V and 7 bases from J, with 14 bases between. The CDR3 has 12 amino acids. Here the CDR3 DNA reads TGTGCCAGCACCAACGTGGGCAGGGAGCAGTACTTC. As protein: CASTNVGREQYF.

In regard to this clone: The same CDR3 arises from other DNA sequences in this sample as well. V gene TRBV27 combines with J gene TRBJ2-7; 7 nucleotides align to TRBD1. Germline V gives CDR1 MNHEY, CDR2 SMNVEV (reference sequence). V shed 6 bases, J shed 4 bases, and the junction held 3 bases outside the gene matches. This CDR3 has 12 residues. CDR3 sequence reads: CASSPGGYEQYF. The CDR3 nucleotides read TGTGCCAGCAGCCCAGGGGGATACGAGCAGTACTTC.

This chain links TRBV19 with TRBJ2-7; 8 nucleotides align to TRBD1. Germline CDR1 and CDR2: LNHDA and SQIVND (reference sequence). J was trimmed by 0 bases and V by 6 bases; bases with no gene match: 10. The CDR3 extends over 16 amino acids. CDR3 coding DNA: TGTGCCAGTAGGTTGGCAGGGGGCCTACACTCCTACGAGCAGTACTTC. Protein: CASRLAGGLHSYEQYF.

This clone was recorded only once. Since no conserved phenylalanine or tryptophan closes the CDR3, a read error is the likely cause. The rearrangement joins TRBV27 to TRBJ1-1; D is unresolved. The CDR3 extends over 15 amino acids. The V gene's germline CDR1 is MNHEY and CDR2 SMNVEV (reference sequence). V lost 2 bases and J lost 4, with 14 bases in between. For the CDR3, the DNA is TGTGCCAGCAGTTTAGGTGGGAGTGCGGGCACTGAAGCTTTCTCT. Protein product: CASSLGGSAGTEAFS.

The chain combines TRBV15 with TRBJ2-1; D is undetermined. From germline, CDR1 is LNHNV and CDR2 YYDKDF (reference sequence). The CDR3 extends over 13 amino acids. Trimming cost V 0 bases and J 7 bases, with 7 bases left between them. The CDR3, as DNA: TGTGCCACCAGCAGAGATCTGGTGAATGAGCAGTTCTTC. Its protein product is CATSRDLVNEQFF.

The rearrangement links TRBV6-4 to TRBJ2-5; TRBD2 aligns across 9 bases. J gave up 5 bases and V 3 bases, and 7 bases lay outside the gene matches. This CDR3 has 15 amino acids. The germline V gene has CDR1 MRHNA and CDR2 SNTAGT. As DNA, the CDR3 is TGTGCCAGCAGTGAAGATAGCGGGAGCGGTGAGACCCAGTACTTC. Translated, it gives CASSEDSGSGETQYF.

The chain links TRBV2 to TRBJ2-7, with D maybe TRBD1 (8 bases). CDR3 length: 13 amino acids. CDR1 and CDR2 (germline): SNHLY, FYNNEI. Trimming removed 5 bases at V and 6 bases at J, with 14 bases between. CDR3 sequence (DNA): TGTGCCAGCAGTAGGACAGGGAGGGCCGAGCAGTACTTC. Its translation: CASSRTGRAEQYF.

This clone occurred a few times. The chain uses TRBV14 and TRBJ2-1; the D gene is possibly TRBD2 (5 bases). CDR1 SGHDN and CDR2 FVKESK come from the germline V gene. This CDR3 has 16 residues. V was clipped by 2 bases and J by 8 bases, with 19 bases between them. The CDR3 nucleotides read TGTGCCAGCAGCCAATCGAGGGCCGGGTCTGTCCATGAGCAGTTCTTC. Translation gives CASSQSRAGSVHEQFF.